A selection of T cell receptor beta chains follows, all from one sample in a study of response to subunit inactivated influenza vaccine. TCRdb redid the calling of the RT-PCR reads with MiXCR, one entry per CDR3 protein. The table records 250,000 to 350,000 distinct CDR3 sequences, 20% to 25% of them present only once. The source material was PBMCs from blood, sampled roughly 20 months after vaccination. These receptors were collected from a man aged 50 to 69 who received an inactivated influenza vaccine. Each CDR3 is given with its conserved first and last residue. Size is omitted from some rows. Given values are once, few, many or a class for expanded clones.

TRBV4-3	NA	CASSLNPGLAETQYF
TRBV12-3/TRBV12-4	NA	CASSSLLPYNEQFF
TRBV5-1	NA	CASSLDQPRETQYF
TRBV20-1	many	CSASGVTNEKLFF
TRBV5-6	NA	CASSFPGGVNGYTF
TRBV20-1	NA	CSASLAGLGYTF
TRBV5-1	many	CASSLVQGAGNTEAFF
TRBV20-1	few	CSASPGNSNQPQHF
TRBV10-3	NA	CAISDRTLPETQYF
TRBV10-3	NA	CAISPDGGYGYTF
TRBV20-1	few	CSAPPGDHGPSYEQYF
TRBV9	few	CASSVSLGLAGVGEQFF
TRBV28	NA	CASKMTSGSSYEQYF
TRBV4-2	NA	CASSVGTGAHNEQYF
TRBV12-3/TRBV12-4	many	CASSATDRGKGFF
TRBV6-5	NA	CASTSTEETRYF
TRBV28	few	CASSSHGTSGRALSYEQYF
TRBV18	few	CASSRGTDSYEQYF
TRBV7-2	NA	CASSLSPRYDKPLHF
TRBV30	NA	CAWDRTGGISYEQYF
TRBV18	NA	CASSRSGTGTYSPLHF
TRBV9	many	CASSVEPTGNEKLFF
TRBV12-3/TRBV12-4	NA	CASSPNTGTGYNEQFF
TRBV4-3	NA	CASSQEASVIRTDTQYF
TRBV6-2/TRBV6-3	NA	CASSYLQGDTQYF
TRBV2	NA	CASMGIKPEQYF
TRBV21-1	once	CASSRPEDNEQFF
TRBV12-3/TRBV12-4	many	CASSLRTGGTLNTEAFF
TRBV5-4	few	CASSITRTGDYGYTF
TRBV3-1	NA	CASSQGTEEKLFF
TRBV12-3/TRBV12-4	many	CASSTDRVSNQPQHF
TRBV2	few	CASSSRDRGGNEQFF
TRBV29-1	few	CSVEKQPPYNEQFF
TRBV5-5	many	CASSSSNTEAFF
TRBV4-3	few	CASRPGTATGELFF
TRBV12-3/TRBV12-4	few	CASSLLVGELFF
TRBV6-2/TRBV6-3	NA	CASVRETGPQETQYF
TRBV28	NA	CASSSPGQGAGEQYF
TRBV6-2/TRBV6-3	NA	CASSYGTGFSTGVNEQFF
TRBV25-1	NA	CASSESGVLGYGYTF
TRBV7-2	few	CASSNRDRVNTEAFF
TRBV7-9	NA	CASSLAWGSNYGYTF
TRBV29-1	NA	CSVEADSYNEQFF
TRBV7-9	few	CASSSTLAGVNTGELFF
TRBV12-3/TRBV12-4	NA	CASSQTRLYNEQFF
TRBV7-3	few	CASSLGGRDGDEQYF